This paragraph covers one T cell receptor (beta chain) sequence. This specimen comes from a study of human T cells and chemical hapten exposure. Overall study context: Chiefly female patients presented with alopecia areata, totalis or universalis.

J was trimmed by 7 bases and V by 4 bases; bases with no gene match: 6. This CDR3 has 15 residues. Germline V gene sequence: CDR1 MNHEY, CDR2 SVGEGT. This sample's time point: patch test 3, about 24 weeks after DPC sensitization. Treatment reported: therapeutic diphenylcyclopropenone sensitization with weekly scalp DPC. TCRdb passed the RACE reads through MiXCR, listing each CDR3 protein once. The table records 180,000 or so distinct CDR3 sequences, 20% to 25% of them present only once. The receptor was isolated from a woman aged 40 to 55 with alopecia areata. Some clones in this sample may be carry-over from other donors' samples. The sample was whole blood, taken in connection with sensitization to the hapten diphenylcyclopropenone (DPC). The chain links TRBV6-2 or TRBV6-3 to TRBJ2-1, with 11 nucleotides matching TRBD1. The CDR3 sequence is CASSSTGTGGNEQFF. CDR3 bases: TGTGCCAGCAGTTCCACCGGGACAGGGGGGAATGAGCAGTTCTTC.